This is a list of T cell receptor beta chains from one sample in a study of shared clonotypes between healthy human individuals. Repertoires were generated with immunoSEQ multiplex PCR, while TCRdb's copy carries only in-frame clones and drops some. The data show around 2.1 million clones, with under 95% seen just once and under 2% held by the top ten. The specimen was naive CD8+ T cells from PBMCs. The receptors were gathered from a man younger than 30 in good health. Some clones in this sample may be carry-over from other donors' samples. Each CDR3 is given with its conserved first and last residue. The D gene is left open where the match is weak. The size field is filled for only some rows; it gives once, few, many or a size class.

TRBV4-1	TRBJ1-1	-	-	TGCGCCAGCAGCCAAGACTGGGGGGGTGGCACTGAAGCTTTCTTT	CASSQDWGGGTEAFF
TRBV6-1	TRBJ2-1	-	-	TGTGCCAGCAGTGAAGACAGCTACAATGAGCAGTTCTTC	CASSEDSYNEQFF
TRBV5-6	TRBJ1-1	-	few	TGTGCCAGCACCCTGGGCCCGGAGACTGAAGCTTTCTTT	CASTLGPETEAFF
TRBV6-5	TRBJ2-1	-	-	TGTGCCAGCAGTTCCCCGGACTCCCTATGGAATGAGCAGTTCTTC	CASSSPDSLWNEQFF
TRBV5-1	TRBJ2-7	-	-	TGCGCCAGCAGCTTGGACGCTTCGAGCTCCTACGAGCAGTACTTC	CASSLDASSSYEQYF
TRBV10-3	TRBJ2-3	TRBD2	-	TGTGCCGGAGCCGGGACTAGCGATTCAGATACGCAGTATTTT	CAGAGTSDSDTQYF
TRBV27	TRBJ2-1	-	-	TGTGCCAGCAGATTGGCGGATGAGGGCGATGAGCAGTTCTTC	CASRLADEGDEQFF
TRBV7-2	TRBJ1-1	-	-	TGTGCCAGCAGCTTAGAGCCATTTTTGAACACTGAAGCTTTCTTT	CASSLEPFLNTEAFF
TRBV7-2	TRBJ1-1	-	-	TGTGCCAGCAGCTTAGGTATTGGGCAGGGGCAGATAGGGACTGAAGCTTTCTTT	CASSLGIGQGQIGTEAFF
TRBV7-9	TRBJ2-2	-	few	TGTGCCAGCAGCGTGACCGGGGAGCTGTTTTTT	CASSVTGELFF
TRBV19	TRBJ2-2	TRBD2	-	TGTGCCAGTAGCCTATACGGACTAGGGCCTTCCGGGGAGCTGTTTTTT	CASSLYGLGPSGELFF
TRBV28	TRBJ1-1	-	-	TGTGCCAGCAGTTTCTTGGGGGGCACTGAAGCTTTCTTT	CASSFLGGTEAFF
TRBV7-9	TRBJ2-7	-	-	TGTGCCAGCAGCTTGGGGGATAGCGGAGGGCTCTACGAGCAGTACTTC	CASSLGDSGGLYEQYF
TRBV4-1	TRBJ1-4	TRBD1	-	TGCGCCAGCAGCCAAGGAGACAGGGGAGAAAAACTGTTTTTT	CASSQGDRGEKLFF
TRBV4-1	TRBJ1-1	-	-	TGCGCCAGCAGCCAATACGGAGGGAACGGTGAAGCTTTCTTT	CASSQYGGNGEAFF
TRBV6-6	TRBJ1-1	TRBD1	-	TGTGCCAGCAGTTACTTTTTGACAGGGGTGAACACTGAAGCTTTCTTT	CASSYFLTGVNTEAFF
TRBV5-1	TRBJ1-1	TRBD1	-	TGCGCCAGCAGCCCCTGGACAGGGGGCCCTGAAGCTTTCTTT	CASSPWTGGPEAFF
TRBV7-9	TRBJ2-5	TRBD2	-	TGTGCCAGCAGCCTTACTAGCGGTCAAGAGACCCAGTACTTC	CASSLTSGQETQYF
TRBV19	TRBJ2-7	-	-	TGTGCCAGTAGTATTATGGACTCCTACGAGCAGTACTTC	CASSIMDSYEQYF
TRBV11-2	TRBJ2-3	TRBD2	-	TGTGCCAGCAGCCGACTAGCGGCCTCCACAGATACGCAGTATTTT	CASSRLAASTDTQYF
TRBV6-5	TRBJ2-7	-	-	TGTGCCAGCTCGATAGCCCAGGGGACCGGGGAGCAGTACTTC	CASSIAQGTGEQYF
TRBV7-9	TRBJ2-7	-	-	TGTGCCAGCAGCTTAGACAGGGTAAACTACGAGCAGTACTTC	CASSLDRVNYEQYF
TRBV9	TRBJ2-1	-	-	TGTGCCAGCAGCGTAGCCTCTTACGGAGTCGGGGGTGAGCAGTTCTTC	CASSVASYGVGGEQFF
TRBV7-8	TRBJ1-2	TRBD1	-	TGTGCCAGCAGCGAGGCTAGAGGGGGCATGTATGGCTACACCTTC	CASSEARGGMYGYTF
TRBV4-1	TRBJ1-3	-	-	TGCGCCAGCGGCCCCGGAGGGAACTCTGGAAACACCATATATTTT	CASGPGGNSGNTIYF
TRBV5-5	TRBJ1-1	-	-	TGTGCCAGCAGCTTGGGGGAATCAAACACTGAAGCTTTCTTT	CASSLGESNTEAFF
TRBV11-2	TRBJ2-1	TRBD2	once	TGTGCCAGCAGCTCCTCAGGACTAGCCAGTGGATACAATGAGCAGTTCTTC	CASSSSGLASGYNEQFF
TRBV7-9	TRBJ2-1	TRBD2	-	TGTGCCAGCGAACTAGCGGGAGGGCCGTACAATGAGCAGTTCTTC	CASELAGGPYNEQFF
TRBV5-1	TRBJ2-7	-	-	TGCGCCAGCAGCTTGGATAGCAGGGGGGGCGATATAGCCGAGCAGTACTTC	CASSLDSRGGDIAEQYF
TRBV27	TRBJ2-7	TRBD2	once	TGTGCCAGCAGAAACGGACTAGCGGAGATTTACGAGCAGTACTTC	CASRNGLAEIYEQYF
TRBV7-9	TRBJ2-1	-	-	TGTGCCAGCGGGCCCCCTCTCAATGAGCAGTTCTTC	CASGPPLNEQFF
TRBV15	TRBJ1-1	-	-	TGTGCCACCAGCAGAGATATGTGGGGTCAAACTCTGAACACTGAAGCTTTCTTT	CATSRDMWGQTLNTEAFF
TRBV15	TRBJ2-5	TRBD1	-	TGTGCCACCAGCGTTTACCGGGACAGAGGCCAAGAGACCCAGTACTTC	CATSVYRDRGQETQYF
TRBV7-9	TRBJ1-2	TRBD1	-	TGTGCCAGCAGCCTAATAACCCGGGACAGGGGAAACTATGGCTACACCTTC	CASSLITRDRGNYGYTF
TRBV11-2	TRBJ2-7	-	-	TGTGCCAGCAGCATAGGAACTGGTTACGAGCAGTACTTC	CASSIGTGYEQYF
TRBV4-2	TRBJ2-7	-	-	TGTGCCAGCAGCCAAGTGCTGGAACGCTCTAGCGAGCAGTACTTC	CASSQVLERSSEQYF
TRBV5-6	TRBJ1-4	-	-	TGTGCCAGCAGCGGGGGTGAAAAACTGTTTTTT	CASSGGEKLFF
TRBV27	TRBJ1-5	TRBD1	-	TGTGCCAGCAGTCTAATTCAGGGGGCTGGTCAGCCCCAGCATTTT	CASSLIQGAGQPQHF
TRBV7-2	TRBJ2-1	TRBD1	-	TGTGCCAGCAGCTTAGGTCAGGGGGTCCACAATGAGCAGTTCTTC	CASSLGQGVHNEQFF
TRBV4-3	TRBJ2-7	TRBD2	-	TGCGCCAGCAGCCAGACCCATAGCGGGAGGCCCGCCGAGCAGTACTTC	CASSQTHSGRPAEQYF
TRBV5-8	TRBJ1-5	-	-	TGTGCCAGCAGCCGAGACATACGGGACGGCGGCAATCAGCCCCAGCATTTT	CASSRDIRDGGNQPQHF
TRBV19	TRBJ1-2	-	-	TGTGCCAGTAGTTGGACAGTGAACCCGAACACTAACTATGGCTACACCTTC	CASSWTVNPNTNYGYTF
TRBV7-3	TRBJ2-1	TRBD1	-	TGTGCCAGCAGCTCGGACAGGGGTAACTACAATGAGCAGTTCTTC	CASSSDRGNYNEQFF
TRBV11-2	TRBJ2-1	-	-	TGTGCCAGCAGCTACCCTTCTGACGGGAGTTCTCGTGAGCAGTTCTTC	CASSYPSDGSSREQFF
TRBV10-3	TRBJ1-1	TRBD1	-	TGTGCCATCAACCCAGGGGGCGCAAAGGCTTTCTTT	CAINPGGAKAFF
TRBV27	TRBJ2-5	-	-	TGTGCCAGCAGTTTATCGGTCCCAGCGCGGCAAGAGACCCAGTACTTC	CASSLSVPARQETQYF
TRBV7-9	TRBJ2-4	-	-	TGTGCCAGCAGCGTCTCGGAGGCTCCTTCACTAGCCAAAAACATTCAGTACTTC	CASSVSEAPSLAKNIQYF
TRBV7-9	TRBJ2-3	-	once	TGTGCCAGCAGCGAAGGGACAAAAGAGGGGGATACGCAGTATTTT	CASSEGTKEGDTQYF
TRBV11-2	TRBJ2-1	-	-	TGTGCCAGCAGCTTAGATTTGAGGGGACTCGATAATGAGCAGTTCTTC	CASSLDLRGLDNEQFF
TRBV19	TRBJ2-1	TRBD1	-	TGTGCCAGTGGAAAGGACAGGACGGCCAATGAGCAGTTCTTC	CASGKDRTANEQFF
TRBV5-1	TRBJ2-1	TRBD1	-	TGCGCCAGCAGCTTGGAAGGGGGCTTCGGTTACAATGAGCAGTTCTTC	CASSLEGGFGYNEQFF
TRBV25-1	TRBJ2-1	-	-	TGTGCCAGCAGTGAATTAGGGGAGGCGTCCTACAATGAGCAGTTCTTC	CASSELGEASYNEQFF
TRBV27	TRBJ2-3	TRBD2	-	TGCTCAACCGGTGCGGGAGCCACAGATACGCAGTATTTT	CSTGAGATDTQYF
TRBV27	TRBJ2-1	-	-	TGTGCCAGCAGTTCCAGACTAGGGCCGCAGTTCTTC	CASSSRLGPQFF
TRBV27	TRBJ1-5	-	-	TGTGCCAGCAGTTTAGTCGGGACTAGCAATCAGCCCCAGCATTTT	CASSLVGTSNQPQHF